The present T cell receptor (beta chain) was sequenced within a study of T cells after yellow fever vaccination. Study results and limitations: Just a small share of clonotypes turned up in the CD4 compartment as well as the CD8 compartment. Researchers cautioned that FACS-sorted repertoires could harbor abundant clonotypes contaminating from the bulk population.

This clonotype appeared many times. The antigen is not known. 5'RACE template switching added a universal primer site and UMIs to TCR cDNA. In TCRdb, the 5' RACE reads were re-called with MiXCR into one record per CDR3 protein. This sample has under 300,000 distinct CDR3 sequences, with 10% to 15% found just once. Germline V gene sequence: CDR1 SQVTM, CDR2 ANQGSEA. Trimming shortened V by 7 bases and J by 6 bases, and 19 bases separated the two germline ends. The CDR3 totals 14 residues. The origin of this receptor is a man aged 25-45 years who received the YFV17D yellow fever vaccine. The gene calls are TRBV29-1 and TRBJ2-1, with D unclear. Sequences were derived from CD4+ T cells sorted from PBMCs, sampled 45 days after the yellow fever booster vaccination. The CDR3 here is CSALFGLQSNEQFF. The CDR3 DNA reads TGCAGCGCTCTCTTTGGGCTCCAGAGCAATGAGCAGTTCTTC.